Each of the 22 T cell receptor beta chains below was sequenced from the same sample in a study of blood T cell repertoires in COVID-19. The data were produced by immunoSEQ multiplex PCR, yet TCRdb's version contains in-frame clones alone and is incomplete. The sample lists about 140,000 clones, 84% occurring once. Sequenced: PBMCs or T cells enriched from blood (not recorded which). These receptors were collected from a young woman who had been exposed to COVID-19.

This chain uses TRBV15 with TRBJ2-7, with 8 bases identical to TRBD2. The CDR3 covers 17 residues. Germline V gene sequence: CDR1 LNHNV, CDR2 YYDKDF (reference sequence). Losses at the gene ends were 2 bases for V and 2 bases for J; bases not matched to a gene: 11. CDR3 sequence (DNA): TGTGCCACCAGCAGAACTACCTCTAGCGGGTGGGCCTACGAGCAGTACTTC. This gives the protein CATSRTTSSGWAYEQYF. The full variable domain, completed using reference TRBV15 and TRBJ2-7, is DAMVIQNPRYQVTQFGKPVTLSCSQTLNHNVMYWYQQKSSQAPKLLFHYYDKDFNNEADTPDNFQSRRPNTSFCFLDIRSPGLGDTAMYLCATSRTTSSGWAYEQYFGPGTRLTVT.

The chain carries TRBV11-2 and TRBJ1-5, with 11 bases aligning to TRBD1. CDR3 size: 16 residues. The trim removed 5 bases at V and 4 bases at J, leaving 7 bases unmatched. Germline-derived CDR1 and CDR2 are SGHAT and FQNNGV. CDR3 protein: CASSLWTGGENQPQHF. CDR3 nucleotides: TGTGCCAGCAGCCTATGGACAGGGGGCGAAAATCAGCCCCAGCATTTT.

This chain links TRBV10-3 with TRBJ1-4; D possibly corresponds to TRBD1 (6 bases). The CDR3 contains 15 residues. V was cut by 4 bases and J by 7 bases, with 16 bases left in between. The germline gives CDR1 ENHRY, CDR2 SYGVKD. The CDR3, as DNA: TGTGCCATCAGTGCGAACGGGGGGCGCGGTGAAAAACTGTTTTTT. Its translation: CAISANGGRGEKLFF.

This chain joins TRBV6-2 or TRBV6-3 and TRBJ2-7, with 8 bases identical to TRBD2. The ends lost 2 bases at V and 2 bases at J; junction bases unmatched: 8. The CDR3 runs to 16 residues. From germline, CDR1 is MNHEY and CDR2 SVGEGT. DNA of the CDR3: TGTGCCAGCAGTTACCACCAGCGGGAGTCCCCCTACGAGCAGTACTTC. Translation: CASSYHQRESPYEQYF.

This clone was observed a single time. The chain joins TRBV6-5 to TRBJ1-5; 8 bases map to TRBD1. This CDR3 contains 14 residues. V was clipped by 6 bases and J by 2 bases; unmatched bases: 3. CDR1 MNHEY and CDR2 SVGAGI come from the germline V gene. The CDR3 protein is CASSLDRGNQPQHF. The CDR3 DNA sequence: TGTGCCAGCAGCTTGGACAGGGGCAATCAGCCCCAGCATTTT.

This chain connects TRBV27 to TRBJ1-1; D may be TRBD1 (5 bases). In germline, CDR1 is MNHEY, CDR2 SMNVEV (reference sequence). The CDR3 loop spans 15 amino acids. V lost 2 bases, J lost 7 bases, and 17 bases lay in between. The CDR3 sequence is CASSLNSFEGDEAFF. The CDR3 nucleotides are TGTGCCAGCAGTTTAAATAGCTTCGAAGGGGATGAAGCTTTCTTT.

The rearrangement joins TRBV6-5 to TRBJ1-5; 7 bases are shared with TRBD1. V trimming: 7 bases; J trimming: 4 bases; junction bases outside the gene matches: 10. The CDR3 contains 15 residues. Germline CDR1 reads MNHEY; CDR2 reads SVGAGI. The CDR3, as DNA: TGTGCCAGCACCCTACTCACAGGGGTGAATCAGCCCCAGCATTTT. Amino acids: CASTLLTGVNQPQHF.

J is TRBJ2-7 and V is TRBV5-4; 7 bases map to TRBD1. The V gene's germline CDR1 is SGHNT and CDR2 YYREEE (reference sequence). Trimming took 5 bases from V and 6 from J; bases not matched to a gene: 8. The CDR3 is 13 residues long. CDR3 nucleotides: TGTGCCAGCAGACAGACAGGGTCAGGCGAGCAGTACTTC. Encoded protein: CASRQTGSGEQYF.

V gene TRBV30 combines with J gene TRBJ2-1; 7 bases line up with TRBD2. The CDR3 length is 12 residues. Per germline, CDR1 GTSNPN and CDR2 SVGIG (reference sequence). Unmatched junction bases numbered 3, after V lost 4 bases and J lost 6 bases. DNA of the CDR3: TGTGCCTGGAAAGGGACTACCAATGAGCAGTTCTTC. It is translated as CAWKGTTNEQFF.

The chain couples TRBV5-4 to TRBJ2-7; 14 nucleotides align to TRBD2. Per the germline V gene, CDR1 is SGHNT and CDR2 is YYREEE (reference sequence). With 3 bases clipped from V and 5 bases from J, the junction kept 4 bases outside the gene matches. The CDR3 covers 15 residues. CDR3 protein: CASSSQGLAGDEQYF. For the CDR3, the DNA is TGTGCCAGCAGCTCCCAGGGACTAGCGGGAGACGAGCAGTACTTC.

The J gene is TRBJ1-2, the V gene TRBV18; TRBD1 agrees at 8 bases. The J segment lost 8 bases and the V segment lost 2 bases, leaving 7 bases of the junction unmatched. The length of the CDR3 is 14 residues. Germline CDR1 reads KGHSH; CDR2 reads LQKENI. CDR3 protein: CASSPRTGSDGYTF. In DNA, the CDR3 is TGTGCCAGCTCACCAAGGACAGGGAGCGACGGCTACACCTTC.

This clone was seen a single time. CDR3 in DNA: TGTGCCAGCAGTGAACAGGGGGCTTTCAATCAGCCCCAGCATTTT. Its translation: CASSEQGAFNQPQHF. The V gene is TRBV6-1, the J gene TRBJ1-5; 8 bases map to TRBD1. J was trimmed by 3 bases and V by 2 bases; bases with no gene match: 3. Germline assignment: CDR1 MNHNS and CDR2 SASEGT. This CDR3 is 15 amino acids long.

DNA of the CDR3: TGTGCCAGTAGCCTACCCAGGACAGGGGGCGTCTATGGCTACACCTTC. It translates to CASSLPRTGGVYGYTF. This rearrangement joins TRBV19 to TRBJ1-2; 11 nucleotides align to TRBD1. The CDR3 is 16 amino acids. Per the germline V gene, CDR1 is LNHDA and CDR2 is SQIVND (reference sequence). V gave up 6 bases and J gave up 4 bases; unmatched junction bases: 10.

The CDR3 DNA sequence: TGTGCCAGCAGTACACTCGACAAAGGGACAGGGTGGTATGGCTACACCTTC. Translation: CASSTLDKGTGWYGYTF. The rearrangement links TRBV2 to TRBJ1-2; 9 bases agree with TRBD1. The CDR3 extends over 17 amino acids. Looked up from germline, CDR1 is SNHLY and CDR2 is FYNNEI. V gave up 5 bases and J gave up 5 bases; unmatched junction bases: 15.

DNA of the CDR3: TGTGCCAGCAGCCAAGAAGAGAGCCAAGCTTTCTTT. Protein: CASSQEESQAFF. The chain couples TRBV3-1 (or the pseudogene TRBV3-2) to TRBJ1-1; unclear D gene. The germline CDR1 and CDR2 sequences are LGHDT and YNNKEL (reference sequence). The CDR3 spans 12 residues. The V gene lost 0 bases and the J gene lost 9 bases, with 8 bases spanning the gap.

This clone was detected only a few times. This sequence joins TRBV25-1 and TRBJ2-7, with a tentative D call TRBD2 (5 bases). V was clipped by 3 bases and J by 7 bases, with 13 bases between them. CDR1 and CDR2 from the germline V gene are MGHDK and SYGVNS. This CDR3 contains 13 residues. CDR3 region: CASSDRTGSEQYF. The CDR3 bases are TGTGCCAGCAGTGATCGGACGGGGAGTGAGCAGTACTTC.

The genes are TRBV30 and TRBJ1-1, with TRBD1 as a possible D gene (6 bases). The CDR3 spans 18 residues. CDR1 and CDR2 (germline): GTSNPN, SVGIG (reference sequence). The V and J ends lost 2 bases and 2 bases respectively, with 24 bases between them. The CDR3 DNA reads as TGTGCCTGGAGTCCAATCCACCTCTCCGGGACAAGAAACACTGAAGCTTTCTTT. It translates to CAWSPIHLSGTRNTEAFF. Together with reference TRBV30 and TRBJ1-1, the CDR3 gives the full variable domain: SQTIHQWPATLVQPVGSPLSLECTVEGTSNPNLYWYRQAAGRGLQLLFYSVGIGQISSEVPQNLSASRPQDRQFILSSKKLLLSDSGFYLCAWSPIHLSGTRNTEAFFGQGTRLTVV.

The V and J genes are TRBV7-8 and TRBJ2-7, with TRBD2 identical over 10 bases. The CDR3 extends over 17 amino acids. Germline V CDR1 and CDR2: SGHVS, FQNEAQ. Unmatched junction bases numbered 11, after V lost 1 base and J lost 5 bases. The CDR3: CASSLVPRASGSNEQYF. As DNA, the CDR3 is TGTGCCAGCAGCTTAGTACCCCGTGCTAGCGGGAGTAACGAGCAGTACTTC.

The V call is TRBV7-8, the J call TRBJ1-1; no firm D call. Germline lookup yields CDR1 SGHVS and CDR2 FQNEAQ. The CDR3 is made up of 15 amino acids. Deletions cut 5 bases from V and 3 bases from J, with 16 bases between. The CDR3 loop reads CASSPPSRADTEAFF. Here the CDR3 DNA reads TGTGCCAGCAGCCCACCGTCGAGGGCAGACACTGAAGCTTTCTTT.

V and J are TRBV7-9 and TRBJ1-5; 8 bases match TRBD1. J lost 1 base, V lost 5 bases, and 4 bases had no gene match. The length of the CDR3 is 15 residues. Germline CDR1 is SEHNR and CDR2 is FQNEAQ (reference sequence). The CDR3 region is CASSPDRVSNQPQHF. CDR3 DNA: TGTGCCAGCAGCCCGGACAGGGTGAGCAATCAGCCCCAGCATTTT. Full variable domain (rest looked up from reference TRBV7-9 and TRBJ1-5): DTGVSQNPRHKITKRGQNVTFRCDPISEHNRLYWYRQTLGQGPEFLTYFQNEAQLEKSRLLSDRFSAERPKGSFSTLEIQRTEQGDSAMYLCASSPDRVSNQPQHFGDGTRLSIL.

The J gene is TRBJ1-1, the V gene TRBV2; no reliable D call. CDR1 is SNHLY and CDR2 is FYNNEI in the germline V gene. The CDR3 spans 15 residues. V dropped 0 bases and J dropped 3 bases, with 11 bases sitting between them. The CDR3 here is CASSEARGYDTEAFF. DNA of the CDR3: TGTGCCAGCAGTGAAGCGCGAGGGTATGACACTGAAGCTTTCTTT.

The rearrangement joins TRBV11-2 to TRBJ2-1; 10 nucleotides align to TRBD2. Germline V gene lookup returns CDR1 SGHAT and CDR2 FQNNGV. The CDR3 length is 13 residues. With V trimmed by 8 bases and J by 4 bases, 2 bases remained unmatched. CDR3 residues: CASQLAGYNEQFF. DNA of the CDR3: TGTGCCAGCCAACTAGCGGGATACAATGAGCAGTTCTTC.